This T cell receptor (beta chain) came from a study of T cells after posttransplantation cyclophosphamide. General observations from the study: Blood and skin or GI T cell repertoires showed limited TRB overlap.

From germline, CDR1 is SSHAT and CDR2 FNYEAQ (reference sequence). The ends were cut back, 2 bases at V and 6 bases at J, with 23 bases in the middle. The CDR3 consists of 19 residues. Repertoires were generated with immunoSEQ multiplex PCR, while TCRdb's copy carries only in-frame clones and drops some. Listed for the sample are more than 30,000 clones, none seen a single time. This clone occurred many times. Its antigen is not known. This chain connects TRBV7-7 to TRBJ1-6, with D hard to call. The origin of this receptor is a girl between 10 and 17 years old in good health, CMV-negative, and a related stem cell transplant donor. Sample: PBMCs. CDR3 in DNA: TGTGCCAGCAGCTTAAATGGGAACCATTGGGAGGCTCCTAATTCACCCCTCCACTTT. Its protein is CASSLNGNHWEAPNSPLHF.